This TCR beta chain was found in a study of T cell repertoires in cytomegalovirus infection. Study in general: Peptides in the study included HLA-C-restricted and HLA-B-restricted CMV epitopes. Carrying CMV and the relevant HLA type showed in public TCR beta signatures.

MiXCR, applied by TCRdb to the reads, yields one record per CDR3 protein. The table shows 750,000 to 900,000 distinct CDR3 sequences, with roughly 29% occurring only once. Overall study findings and caveats: Of the TCR beta families, the public ones yielded a cumulative frequency that identified carriers of CMV plus the relevant HLA. Ex vivo responses were dominated by HLA-C-restricted CMV-specific TCR beta clonotypes.

The table lists this clonotype with a few counts. What it binds is unknown. Germline and junction disagree at one end, which may indicate a read error. CDR3 length: 15 amino acids. The germline V gene encodes CDR1 SGHVS and CDR2 FNYEAQ. The chain uses TRBV7-6 and TRBJ2-5, with D perhaps TRBD2 (5 bases). This TCR was recovered from a human donor in good health (CMV status not recorded). Some clones in this sample may be carry-over from other donors' samples. The sequencing here drew on cultured CD8+ T cells from PBMCs, taken from culture after CMV antigen stimulation. The CDR3 reads CASSLETHRGETQYF. CDR3 nucleotide sequence: TGTGCTAGCAGCTTAGAGACACACCGGGGTGAGACCCAGTACTTC.